This TCR beta chain was identified during a study of shared clonotypes between healthy human individuals. Produced via immunoSEQ multiplex PCR; TCRdb's table is partial and in-frame only. The sample has around 600,000 clones; roughly 98% are singletons. It was CD45RO-negative cells, positively selected for CCR7, that made up naive CD8 cells, with terminally differentiated effector memory CD45RA+ cells excluded. The sequence was collected from a man aged 25 to 45 in good health. Sequences were obtained from naive CD8+ T cells sorted from blood.

The CDR3, as DNA: TGTGCCAGCAGAGGTGACAGCCTAATCTACGAGCAGTACTTC. Translation gives CASRGDSLIYEQYF. The chain carries TRBV11-2 and TRBJ2-7, with D possibly being TRBD1 (5 bases). The CDR3 spans 14 residues. V was trimmed by 6 bases and J by 3 bases, leaving 15 bases between them. CDR1 is SGHAT and CDR2 is FQNNGV in the germline V gene.